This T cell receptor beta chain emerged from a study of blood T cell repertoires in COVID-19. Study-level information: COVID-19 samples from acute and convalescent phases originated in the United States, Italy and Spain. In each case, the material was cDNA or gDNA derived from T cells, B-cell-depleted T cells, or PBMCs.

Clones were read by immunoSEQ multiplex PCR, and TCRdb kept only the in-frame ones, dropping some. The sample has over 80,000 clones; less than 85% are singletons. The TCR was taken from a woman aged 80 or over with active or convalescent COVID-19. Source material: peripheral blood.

CDR3 protein: CASSHIGTSGRKGVIQYF. DNA for the CDR3: TGTGCCAGCAGCCATATAGGGACTAGCGGGAGGAAAGGTGTCATTCAGTACTTC. The chain is built from TRBV7-9 and TRBJ2-4, with 15 bases that match TRBD2. The CDR3 has 18 amino acids. The germline gives CDR1 SEHNR, CDR2 FQNEAQ (reference sequence). V lost 5 bases and J lost 9; bases outside the gene matches: 14.